This TCR beta chain stems from a study of shared clonotypes between healthy human individuals. The CDR3 covers 14 residues. V shed 3 bases and J shed 2 bases, with 8 bases lying between them. The germline V gene has CDR1 SGHAT and CDR2 FQNNGV. This table comes from immunoSEQ multiplex PCR, and its TCRdb copy is limited to in-frame clones, with some not included. The sample has 950,000 to 1,300,000 clones, more than 60% seen once. The chain links TRBV11-2 to TRBJ2-4; D might be TRBD1 (6 bases). This clonotype originated in a man aged 18 to 29 in good health. Sequencing used memory CD4+ T cells sorted from blood. Subset meaning: CD45RA-negative fraction. The CDR3 nucleotides are TGTGCCAGCAGCTTGACAGGACCCAAAAACATTCAGTACTTC. Protein sequence: CASSLTGPKNIQYF.